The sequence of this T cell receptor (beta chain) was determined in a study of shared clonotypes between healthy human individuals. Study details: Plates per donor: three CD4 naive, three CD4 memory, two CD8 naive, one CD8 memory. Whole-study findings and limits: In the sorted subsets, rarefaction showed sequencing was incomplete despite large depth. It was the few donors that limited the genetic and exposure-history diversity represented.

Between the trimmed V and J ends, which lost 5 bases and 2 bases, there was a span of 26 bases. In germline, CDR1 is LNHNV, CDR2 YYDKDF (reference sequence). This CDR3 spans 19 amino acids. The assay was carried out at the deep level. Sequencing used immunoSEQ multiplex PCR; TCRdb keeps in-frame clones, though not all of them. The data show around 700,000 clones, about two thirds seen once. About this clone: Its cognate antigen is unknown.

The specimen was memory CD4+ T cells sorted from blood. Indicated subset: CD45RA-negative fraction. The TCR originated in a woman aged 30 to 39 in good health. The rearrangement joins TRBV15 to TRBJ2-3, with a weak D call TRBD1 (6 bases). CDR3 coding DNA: TGTGCCACCAGCTTAGGTGGCATTTTGAGGACAGATTACACAGATACGCAGTATTTT. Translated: CATSLGGILRTDYTDTQYF. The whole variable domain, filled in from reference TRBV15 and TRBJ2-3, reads DAMVIQNPRYQVTQFGKPVTLSCSQTLNHNVMYWYQQKSSQAPKLLFHYYDKDFNNEADTPDNFQSRRPNTSFCFLDIRSPGLGDTAMYLCATSLGGILRTDYTDTQYFGPGTRLTVL.